The clone carrying this T cell receptor (beta chain) occurred once. Generated by immunoSEQ multiplex PCR, the TCRdb table keeps only in-frame clones and is missing some. The data contain 90,000 to 150,000 clones, 70% to 80% of them singletons. This sample was taken from a study of blood T cell repertoires in COVID-19. V lost 3 bases and J 0 bases, leaving 11 bases between the germline ends. The CDR3 covers 16 residues. Germline values: CDR1 LNHDA, CDR2 SQIVND (reference sequence). The sequence came from a woman older than 75 with acute or convalescent COVID-19. Sequenced material: peripheral blood. The chain is built from TRBV19 and TRBJ1-4, with unresolved D. The CDR3 DNA reads as TGTGCCAGTAGTATTTGGGCAGCTGCAACTAATGAAAAACTGTTTTTT. Its protein is CASSIWAAATNEKLFF.